These 30 T cell receptor beta chains originate from one sample sequenced in a study of T cells in Graves' hyperthyroidism and ophthalmopathy. It was RNA transcripts that yielded the amplified TCR beta CDR3 regions. The HTBI primer set served for first-round RT-PCR of the TCR CDR3. TCRdb reprocessed the multiplex PCR reads with MiXCR, giving one entry per CDR3 protein. The data show a few hundred thousand distinct CDR3 sequences, with approximately 15% seen just once and roughly 3.3% held by the top ten. The sequenced sample consisted of blood. These receptors were obtained from a woman between 40 and 50 years old with Graves' ophthalmopathy.

This clonotype was counted ten times or more. The chain uses TRBV11-2 and TRBJ1-1; the D is unclear. V shed 5 bases and J shed 7 bases, with 11 bases lying between them. The length of the CDR3 is 12 residues. CDR1 SGHAT and CDR2 FQNNGV come from the germline V gene. CDR3 residues: CASSASRIEAFF. CDR3 nucleotides: TGTGCCAGCAGCGCTAGCCGGATTGAAGCTTTCTTT.

In its sample, this clonotype was seen many times. V and J are TRBV6-1 and TRBJ2-5; 8 bases are shared with TRBD1. V trimming: 6 bases; J trimming: 7 bases; junction bases outside the gene matches: 7. Germline V gene sequence: CDR1 MNHNS, CDR2 SASEGT. This CDR3 comprises 13 residues. For the CDR3, the DNA is TGTGCCAGCAGGCAGGGGGCTCATGGGACCCAGTACTTC. It specifies CASRQGAHGTQYF.

This clonotype was picked up many times. This chain uses TRBV28 with TRBJ2-5; D remains unclear. Per the germline V gene, CDR1 is MDHEN and CDR2 is SYDVKM. Trimming pared 3 bases from V and 7 bases from J, leaving 9 bases between. The CDR3 covers 12 residues. This CDR3 is CASSFSKRTQYF. The CDR3 DNA reads as TGTGCCAGCAGTTTTTCCAAACGGACCCAGTACTTC.

As regards this clonotype: It may be a read error: a sequence one base away is much more abundant. CDR3 coding DNA: TGTGCCAGCAGTTACTCGGGGGACTACCCTATGGATGAGCAGTCCTTC. This sequence encodes CASSYSGDYPMDEQSF. The rearrangement links TRBV6-5 to TRBJ2-1, with 7 bases lining up with TRBD2. Germline CDR1 is MNHEY and CDR2 is SVGAGI. The CDR3 runs to 16 residues.

The rearrangement links TRBV28 to TRBJ1-4; D unresolved. The CDR3 is made up of 15 amino acids. The germline V gene has CDR1 MDHEN and CDR2 SYDVKM. V lost 3 bases, J lost 0 bases, and 8 bases lay in between. The CDR3 is CASSLVRATNEKLFF. In DNA, the CDR3 is TGTGCCAGCAGTTTGGTGAGAGCAACTAATGAAAAACTGTTTTTT. Looking up the rest from reference TRBV28 and TRBJ1-4 gives the full variable domain: DVKVTQSSRYLVKRTGEKVFLECVQDMDHENMFWYRQDPGLGLRLIYFSYDVKMKEKGDIPEGYSVSREKKERFSLILESASTNQTSMYLCASSLVRATNEKLFFGSGTQLSVL.

This clonotype was detected many times. The CDR3: CASSPSGTSSTDTQYF. The CDR3 DNA sequence: TGTGCCAGCAGCCCCTCCGGGACAAGTTCCACAGATACGCAGTATTTT. This rearrangement joins TRBV3-1 to TRBJ2-3; D possibly corresponds to TRBD1 (6 bases). The CDR3 contains 16 residues. The V and J ends lost 4 bases and 2 bases respectively, with 16 bases between them. Germline loops: CDR1 LGHDT, CDR2 YNNKEL (reference sequence).

This clonotype was counted many times. V and J are TRBV18 and TRBJ2-5, with unresolved D. CDR3 length: 13 amino acids. Per the germline V gene, CDR1 is KGHSH and CDR2 is LQKENI. The germline V and J ends were trimmed by 8 bases and 5 bases, with 15 bases remaining between them. CDR3 nucleotide sequence: TGTGCCAGCAGCCCGACGCTGCAGGAGACCCAGTACTTC. Its translation: CASSPTLQETQYF.

This clonotype was picked up a small number of times. V gene TRBV5-6 combines with J gene TRBJ2-5; D is unclear. This CDR3 is 12 amino acids long. Germline values: CDR1 SGHDT, CDR2 YYEEEE. Trimming removed 0 bases at V and 5 bases at J, with 5 bases between. CDR3 in DNA: TGTGCCAGCAGCTTGGGGATGGAGACCCAGTACTTC. It specifies CASSLGMETQYF.

This clonotype came up many times. This chain joins TRBV12-3 or TRBV12-4 and TRBJ2-7, with D possibly TRBD2 on 5 matching bases. Trimming left V 0 bases short and J 1 base short, with 19 bases between. The CDR3 runs 18 residues. The CDR3 here is CASSLARVRTARSYEQYF. CDR3 coding DNA: TGTGCCAGCAGTTTAGCGCGGGTCCGGACTGCAAGGTCCTACGAGCAGTACTTC.

This clonotype appeared many times. The V and J genes are TRBV28 and TRBJ2-1, with no clear D. In germline, CDR1 is MDHEN, CDR2 SYDVKM. The CDR3 sequence is 11 residues long. The V gene lost 0 bases and the J gene lost 9 bases, with 3 bases spanning the gap. Here the CDR3 reads CASSLWGEQFF. The CDR3 region has the DNA TGTGCCAGCAGTTTATGGGGTGAGCAGTTCTTC. Full variable domain (missing parts from reference TRBV28 and TRBJ2-1): DVKVTQSSRYLVKRTGEKVFLECVQDMDHENMFWYRQDPGLGLRLIYFSYDVKMKEKGDIPEGYSVSREKKERFSLILESASTNQTSMYLCASSLWGEQFFGPGTRLTVL.

This clonotype showed up many times. The chain links TRBV24-1 to TRBJ2-2, with a tentative D call TRBD2 (6 bases). Germline V CDR1 and CDR2: KGHDR, SFDVKD. The ends were cut back, 4 bases at V and 2 bases at J, with 16 bases in the middle. This CDR3 comprises 17 residues. The CDR3, as DNA: TGTGCCACCAGTGAAAGGTACAGCGGGCCAAACACCGGGGAGCTGTTTTTT. Its translation: CATSERYSGPNTGELFF.

There are a few counts of this clonotype. The chain carries TRBV19 and TRBJ1-2, with 7 bases matching TRBD1. The CDR3 spans 16 residues. The V gene end was trimmed by 5 bases and the J gene end by 0 bases; junction bases not matched to a gene: 9. Germline CDR1 reads LNHDA; CDR2 reads SQIVND (reference sequence). CDR3 DNA: TGTGCCAGTAGTCGACCCGGACAGGCCTCTAACTATGGCTACACCTTC. It yields the protein CASSRPGQASNYGYTF.

This clonotype turned up a few times. V gene TRBV18 combines with J gene TRBJ2-3; 8 nucleotides align to TRBD2. Trimming removed 4 bases from V and 2 bases from J; junction bases left unmatched: 5. CDR3 length equals 15 residues. The germline V gene has CDR1 KGHSH and CDR2 LQKENI. The CDR3 DNA reads as TGTGCCAGCTCACGCAGCGGGAGCCCCACAGATACGCAGTATTTT. Translating it yields CASSRSGSPTDTQYF.

In this sample, this clonotype turned up many times. The V and J genes are TRBV6-2 or TRBV6-3 and TRBJ2-3; the D gene is possibly TRBD2 (6 bases). The ends were cut back, 8 bases at V and 4 bases at J, with 16 bases in the middle. CDR1 and CDR2 (germline): MNHEY, SVGEGT. The CDR3 sequence is 14 residues long. The chain's CDR3 is CASAGGAEADTQYF. The CDR3, as DNA: TGTGCCAGCGCAGGCGGGGCCGAGGCAGATACGCAGTATTTT.

This clonotype was recorded a few times. The V call is TRBV6-1, the J call TRBJ2-1; TRBD2 matches 12 bases. Germline V gene data show CDR1 as MNHNS and CDR2 as SASEGT. This CDR3 spans 16 amino acids. V gave up 6 bases and J gave up 4 bases; unmatched junction bases: 7. The CDR3 DNA sequence: TGTGCCAGCAGGAGAGCTAGCGGGGGGGAGTACAATGAGCAGTTCTTC. It specifies CASRRASGGEYNEQFF.

This clonotype has only a few counts. The rearrangement links TRBV7-9 to TRBJ1-2; unclear D gene. Deletions cut 4 bases from V and 2 bases from J, with 8 bases between. The CDR3 consists of 13 residues. Germline CDR1 and CDR2: SEHNR and FQNEAQ (reference sequence). CDR3 nucleotide sequence: TGTGCCAGCAGCTATAGCAACAACTATGGCTACACCTTC. This gives the protein CASSYSNNYGYTF.

This clonotype was detected ten times or more. The chain combines TRBV6-1 with TRBJ1-2, with 7 bases lining up with TRBD1. Germline V gene lookup returns CDR1 MNHNS and CDR2 SASEGT. The CDR3 extends over 15 amino acids. V was clipped by 4 bases and J by 4 bases; unmatched bases: 9. CDR3 residues: CASSGSSGTAYGYTF. As DNA, the CDR3 is TGTGCCAGCAGTGGCAGTTCAGGGACAGCCTATGGCTACACCTTC.

This clonotype was seen repeatedly, ten times or more. Compared with germline, one end of the junction differs, possibly owing to a read error. CDR3 residues: CASSLGKGTVSNF. The DNA of the CDR3 is TGCGCCAGCAGCTTGGGAAAAGGGACAGTGAGCAACTTC. V is TRBV5-1 and J is TRBJ2-7; 7 positions match TRBD1. CDR3 size: 13 residues. Germline-derived CDR1 and CDR2 are SGHRS and YFSETQ.

This clonotype occurred a few times. V usage is TRBV30 and J usage is TRBJ1-2; no clear D. In germline, CDR1 is GTSNPN, CDR2 SVGIG (reference sequence). This CDR3 region has 13 residues. V lost 5 bases and J lost 4, with 14 bases in between. The CDR3 DNA follows: TGTGCCTGGGGTGCCGGGAGGACCTATGGCTACACCTTC. Its protein product is CAWGAGRTYGYTF.

This clonotype appeared many times. The chain employs TRBV11-2 and TRBJ2-2, with TRBD1 as a possible D gene (6 bases). V dropped 4 bases and J dropped 5 bases, with 20 bases sitting between them. The CDR3 length is 17 residues. Germline CDR1 is SGHAT and CDR2 is FQNNGV. CDR3 sequence reads: CASSSPPPGTITGELFF. The CDR3 DNA reads TGTGCCAGCAGCTCCCCCCCGCCCGGGACAATTACCGGGGAGCTGTTTTTT.

This clonotype was seen at least ten times. J is TRBJ2-1 and V is TRBV2; possible D gene TRBD1, 7 bases. The CDR3 is 14 amino acids. V lost 3 bases to trimming and J lost 4 bases, with 10 bases between them. Germline values: CDR1 SNHLY, CDR2 FYNNEI. The CDR3 DNA sequence: TGTGCCAGCAGTGAGCCAGGGGGGTACAATGAGCAGTTCTTC. This codes for CASSEPGGYNEQFF.

V is TRBV7-9 and J is TRBJ2-7; 12 positions agree with TRBD2. This CDR3 contains 15 residues. CDR1 is SEHNR and CDR2 is FQNEAQ in the germline V gene (reference sequence). V was clipped by 5 bases and J by 3 bases; unmatched bases: 5. CDR3 in amino acids: CASSQETSGSYEQYF. The CDR3 region has the DNA TGTGCCAGCAGCCAAGAGACTAGCGGGAGCTACGAGCAGTACTTC.

This clonotype was seen ten or more times. The J gene is TRBJ2-7, the V gene TRBV20-1; D uncertain. This CDR3 region has 13 residues. Germline V gene data show CDR1 as DFQATT and CDR2 as SNEGSKA (reference sequence). The ends were cut back, 1 base at V and 3 bases at J, with 10 bases in the middle. The CDR3 sequence is CSARVPSGYEQYF. Here the CDR3 DNA reads TGCAGTGCTAGAGTTCCCTCGGGCTACGAGCAGTACTTC.

This clonotype turned up a few times. This rearrangement joins TRBV29-1 to TRBJ2-1; the D gene could be TRBD1 or TRBD2 (5 bases each). Germline assignment: CDR1 SQVTM and CDR2 ANQGSEA. V was shortened by 7 bases and J by 6 bases, with 16 bases between the two germline ends. The length of the CDR3 is 13 residues. The CDR3 reads CSGGPRAGNEQFF. CDR3 sequence (DNA): TGCAGCGGGGGCCCGAGGGCCGGCAATGAGCAGTTCTTC.

This chain links TRBV29-1 with TRBJ2-3, with 7 bases matching TRBD2. With 0 bases clipped from V and 4 bases from J, the junction kept 1 base outside the gene matches. This CDR3 spans 13 amino acids. Germline V lookup: CDR1 SQVTM, CDR2 ANQGSEA. CDR3 DNA: TGCAGCGTTGAAGAGGGAGGGTCAGATACGCAGTATTTT. Translating gives CSVEEGGSDTQYF.

This clonotype was found many times. The chain links TRBV20-1 to TRBJ2-1; 8 positions agree with TRBD2. Trimming took 0 bases from V and 3 from J; bases not matched to a gene: 4. This CDR3 is built from 15 residues. CDR1 and CDR2 (germline): DFQATT, SNEGSKA (reference sequence). The CDR3 DNA is TGCAGTGCTAGAGATTTGCGGGGGGACTACAATGAGCAGTTCTTC. The encoded protein is CSARDLRGDYNEQFF.

V and J are TRBV12-3 or TRBV12-4 and TRBJ1-4; no firm D call. V lost 6 bases to trimming and J lost 8 bases, with 10 bases between them. The CDR3 is 12 residues long. The CDR3 reads CASSQADEKLFF. CDR3 DNA sequence: TGTGCCAGCAGCCAGGCCGACGAAAAACTGTTTTTT.

The gene calls are TRBV6-2 or TRBV6-3 and TRBJ1-6; D is ambiguous. The germline gives CDR1 MNHEY, CDR2 SVGEGT. The CDR3 is 14 amino acids. V dropped 6 bases and J dropped 5 bases, with 11 bases sitting between them. The CDR3 nucleotides are TGTGCCAGCAGCGACCGGGAGCATAATTCACCCCTCCACTTT. Translating gives CASSDREHNSPLHF.

This clonotype was counted between two and nine times. The CDR3 DNA sequence: TGTGCCAGCAGTTTAAAGGGGGCGCAGAGCACTGAAGCTTTCTTT. This gives the protein CASSLKGAQSTEAFF. The chain has TRBV27 and TRBJ1-1, with 7 bases matching TRBD1. Germline values: CDR1 MNHEY, CDR2 SMNVEV (reference sequence). The CDR3 runs to 15 residues. V dropped 2 bases and J dropped 4; count of bases not matched to a gene: 7.

This clonotype was detected ten times or more. The chain links TRBV3-1 to TRBJ2-7; D gene ambiguous. Germline V lookup: CDR1 LGHDT, CDR2 YNNKEL (reference sequence). Trimming stripped 0 bases from V and 3 bases from J, with 9 bases between. CDR3 size: 14 residues. The CDR3 nucleotides read TGTGCCAGCAGCCAAGATTTGGGGTACTACGAGCAGTACTTC. Translation: CASSQDLGYYEQYF.